The 30 T cell receptor beta chains below were found in one sample sequenced in a study of T cells after yellow fever vaccination. TCRdb used MiXCR to reprocess the 5' RACE reads, holding one entry per CDR3 protein. The repertoire holds some 420,000 distinct CDR3 sequences, with 18% as singletons. This specimen was PBMCs, taken before the yellow fever booster vaccination. These receptors were taken from a man aged 18 to 29 who received the YFV17D yellow fever vaccine.

This clonotype showed up just a few times. The CDR3 coding sequence is TGCAGTGCTAGAAATAGCGGGACCCCGGGGAACATTCAGTACTTC. Encoded protein: CSARNSGTPGNIQYF. The V call is TRBV20-1, the J call TRBJ2-4, with 8 bases identical to TRBD2. The CDR3 runs 15 residues. Germline assignment: CDR1 DFQATT and CDR2 SNEGSKA (reference sequence). Trimming at V came to 2 bases and at J to 7 bases, leaving 10 bases not matched to a gene.

J is TRBJ2-3 and V is TRBV11-3; 7 bases match TRBD1. The trim removed 5 bases at V and 2 bases at J, leaving 7 bases unmatched. The CDR3 contains 15 residues. Per germline, CDR1 SGHNT and CDR2 YENEEA. The CDR3 is CASSVAGTATDTQYF. In DNA, the CDR3 is TGTGCCAGCAGCGTTGCAGGGACAGCCACAGATACGCAGTATTTT.

This clonotype was detected many times. The genes are TRBV4-3 and TRBJ1-1, with 10 positions matching TRBD1. Germline CDR1 is LGHNA and CDR2 is YSLEER. The CDR3 consists of 14 residues. J was trimmed by 1 base and V by 5 bases; bases with no gene match: 1. In DNA, the CDR3 is TGCGCCAGCAGCTGGGACAGGGGGAACACTGAAGCTTTCTTT. Its protein is CASSWDRGNTEAFF.

V gene TRBV6-5 combines with J gene TRBJ1-1; D is ambiguous. The V gene lost 1 base and the J gene lost 1 base, with 10 bases spanning the gap. The CDR3 runs 15 residues. Germline V CDR1 and CDR2: MNHEY, SVGAGI. DNA for the CDR3: TGTGCCAGCAGTTACTATGGACGGACGAACACTGAAGCTTTCTTT. This codes for CASSYYGRTNTEAFF.

This clonotype was seen a single time. This sequence joins TRBV29-1 and TRBJ2-1, with D uncertain. This CDR3 comprises 11 residues. Trimming pared 7 bases from V and 10 bases from J, leaving 14 bases between. Germline CDR1 reads SQVTM; CDR2 reads ANQGSEA. The DNA for the CDR3 is TGCAGCGGGACGGTGTTGAGAGAGCAGTTCTTC. Encoded protein: CSGTVLREQFF.

This clonotype has a handful of counts. The V call is TRBV5-1, the J call TRBJ2-7; D remains unclear. CDR3 size: 13 residues. Germline CDR1 SGHRS, CDR2 YFSETQ. V was clipped by 2 bases and J by 2 bases, with 8 bases between them. CDR3 nucleotides: TGCGCCAGCAGCTTCCGTGGGCCCTACGAGCAGTACTTC. This translates into CASSFRGPYEQYF. Together with reference TRBV5-1 and TRBJ2-7, the CDR3 gives the full variable domain: KAGVTQTPRYLIKTRGQQVTLSCSPISGHRSVSWYQQTPGQGLQFLFEYFSETQRNKGNFPGRFSGRQFSNSRSEMNVSTLELGDSALYLCASSFRGPYEQYFGPGTRLTVT.

The genes are TRBV5-1 and TRBJ2-3, with D perhaps given as TRBD1 or TRBD2 (5 bases each). The CDR3 is made up of 14 amino acids. Trimming took 4 bases from V and 1 from J, leaving 10 bases between them. Germline V gene lookup returns CDR1 SGHRS and CDR2 YFSETQ. The CDR3 protein is CASSDLGGTDTQYF. Written as DNA, the CDR3 is TGCGCCAGCAGCGACCTGGGGGGCACAGATACGCAGTATTTT.

This sequence joins TRBV11-3 and TRBJ2-3; a possible D gene is TRBD1 (5 bases). CDR3 length equals 16 residues. Germline V gene sequence: CDR1 SGHNT, CDR2 YENEEA. V gave up 5 bases and J gave up 0 bases, with 15 bases separating them. The CDR3 DNA follows: TGTGCCAGCAGCCGTGGGGCAGGTACTAGCACAGATACGCAGTATTTT. It yields the protein CASSRGAGTSTDTQYF.

The chain carries TRBV6-5 and TRBJ1-1; weak D call: TRBD1 (6 bases). CDR3 size: 15 residues. Trimming cost V 2 bases and J 2 bases, with 12 bases left between them. In germline, CDR1 is MNHEY, CDR2 SVGAGI. In DNA form, the CDR3 reads TGTGCCAGCAGTTACCCCGGACAGATAAACACTGAAGCTTTCTTT. Translating it yields CASSYPGQINTEAFF.

The genes are TRBV4-3 and TRBJ1-2; D gene uncertain. This CDR3 is 15 amino acids long. Trimming removed 0 bases from V and 5 bases from J, with 13 bases in between. The germline CDR1 and CDR2 sequences are LGHNA and YSLEER. In DNA form, the CDR3 reads TGCGCCAGCAGCCAAGAGTATCAGGTGGAGTATGGCTACACCTTC. As protein: CASSQEYQVEYGYTF.

This chain joins TRBV7-2 and TRBJ2-2; tentative D call: TRBD1 (7 bases). The V gene lost 5 bases and the J gene lost 4 bases, with 14 bases spanning the gap. Germline-derived CDR1 and CDR2 are SGHTA and FQGNSA. This CDR3 region has 15 residues. The CDR3 nucleotides read TGTGCCAGCAGCATCAGGGGGGCGGGCACCGGGGAGCTGTTTTTT. It codes for CASSIRGAGTGELFF.

This clonotype has more than one count but fewer than ten. This chain uses TRBV25-1 with TRBJ1-2; D may be TRBD1 (6 bases). The germline V and J ends were trimmed by 0 bases and 8 bases, with 13 bases remaining between them. Per germline, CDR1 MGHDK and CDR2 SYGVNS. The CDR3 has 14 amino acids. The CDR3 coding sequence is TGTGCCAGCAGTGAATATTTGCAGGGACAAGGCTACACCTTC. Protein product: CASSEYLQGQGYTF.

This clonotype has ten or more counts. The chain uses TRBV5-1 and TRBJ2-3; D remains unclear. This CDR3 has 16 amino acids. The V end was cut by 4 bases, the J end by 4 bases, with 19 bases between. The germline V gene has CDR1 SGHRS and CDR2 YFSETQ. The CDR3 nucleotides are TGCGCCAGCAGCCAAGGCCTAGATCGTCTCGCAGATACGCAGTATTTT. It yields the protein CASSQGLDRLADTQYF.

The rearrangement uses TRBV7-2 and TRBJ2-7; 7 bases fit TRBD1. V trimming: 5 bases; J trimming: 1 base; junction bases outside the gene matches: 5. Germline V CDR1 and CDR2: SGHTA, FQGNSA. CDR3 length: 14 amino acids. CDR3 amino acids: CASSLTGQSYEQYV. The CDR3 DNA follows: TGTGCCAGCAGCCTCACGGGACAGTCCTACGAGCAGTACGTC.

The table lists this clonotype with a few counts. The chain joins TRBV6-2 or TRBV6-3 to TRBJ2-5; D is unclear. V lost 5 bases and J 4 bases, leaving 14 bases between the germline ends. The CDR3 is 14 amino acids. Germline-derived CDR1 and CDR2 are MNHEY and SVGEGT. The DNA for the CDR3 is TGTGCCAGCAGTCCCCCCCGGGTAGGAGAGACCCAGTACTTC. The encoded protein is CASSPPRVGETQYF.

This rearrangement joins TRBV7-8 to TRBJ2-1; no definite D call. The germline CDR1 and CDR2 sequences are SGHVS and FQNEAQ. V was pared by 4 bases and J by 2 bases, with 6 bases between. The CDR3 runs 13 residues. The CDR3 sequence is CASSSIAYNEQFF. The CDR3 DNA follows: TGTGCCAGCAGCTCGATAGCCTACAATGAGCAGTTCTTC.

The chain couples TRBV4-3 to TRBJ1-1, with 7 bases that match TRBD1. CDR3 size: 15 residues. Losses at the gene ends were 2 bases for V and 3 bases for J; bases not matched to a gene: 6. Germline CDR1 reads LGHNA; CDR2 reads YSLEER. CDR3 DNA sequence: TGCGCCAGCAGCCAAAGAGACAGGGAATACACTGAAGCTTTCTTT. It yields the protein CASSQRDREYTEAFF.

This clonotype was seen only a few times. The V gene is TRBV7-2, the J gene TRBJ1-1; D perhaps matches TRBD1 (5 bases). This CDR3 has 13 amino acids. V was shortened by 8 bases and J by 2 bases, with 12 bases between the two germline ends. CDR1 is SGHTA and CDR2 is FQGNSA in the germline V gene. CDR3 amino acids: CASLNQGNTEAFF. CDR3 in DNA: TGTGCCAGCTTAAATCAGGGCAACACTGAAGCTTTCTTT.

This clonotype has more than one count but fewer than ten. The rearrangement uses TRBV4-3 and TRBJ2-3, with 8 bases fitting TRBD2. The CDR3 consists of 18 residues. Germline assignment: CDR1 LGHNA and CDR2 YSLEER. V trimming: 2 bases; J trimming: 3 bases; junction bases outside the gene matches: 13. CDR3 DNA: TGCGCCAGCAGCCAACCCCGGGGTAGCGGGGATTTGACAGATACGCAGTATTTT. It specifies CASSQPRGSGDLTDTQYF.

This clonotype was counted between two and nine times. This chain connects TRBV4-3 to TRBJ2-7; 8 bases agree with TRBD1. In germline, CDR1 is LGHNA, CDR2 YSLEER. There are 14 residues in the CDR3. Trimming cost V 3 bases and J 3 bases; bases outside gene matches: 4. CDR3 protein: CASSQGQAFYEQYF. CDR3 bases: TGCGCCAGCAGCCAGGGACAGGCGTTCTACGAGCAGTACTTC.

The genes are TRBV13 and TRBJ2-7; TRBD2 agrees at 11 bases. Germline V CDR1 and CDR2: PRHDT, FYEKMQ (reference sequence). The CDR3 covers 15 residues. V lost 5 bases to trimming and J lost 7 bases; unmatched junction nucleotides: 10. The CDR3 DNA sequence: TGTGCCAGCAGCCGAACTAGCGGGGGCCTCGTGGAGCAGTACTTC. Amino acids: CASSRTSGGLVEQYF.

The V gene is TRBV7-6, the J gene TRBJ2-1; the match to TRBD2 covers 7 bases. V lost 5 bases to trimming and J lost 6 bases; unmatched junction nucleotides: 7. The CDR3 totals 14 residues. The germline V gene encodes CDR1 SGHVS and CDR2 FNYEAQ. The DNA for the CDR3 is TGTGCCAGCAGCACTCGGGGGGATTTCAATGAGCAGTTCTTC. It encodes CASSTRGDFNEQFF.

This chain connects TRBV6-2 or TRBV6-3 to TRBJ2-7, with 7 bases matching TRBD1. J lost 1 base, V lost 10 bases, and 16 bases had no gene match. The CDR3 sequence is 16 residues long. CDR1 MNHEY and CDR2 SVGEGT come from the germline V gene. DNA of the CDR3: TGTGCCATCTCTCCCCTAGGAACAGGGGTATCCTACGAGCAGTACGTC. Residues: CAISPLGTGVSYEQYV.

The V call is TRBV20-1, the J call TRBJ1-5; D unresolved. The CDR3 covers 13 residues. Trimming took off 2 bases at V and 0 bases at J, with 5 bases between the two ends. The germline V gene has CDR1 DFQATT and CDR2 SNEGSKA (reference sequence). The CDR3 DNA follows: TGCAGTGCTAGAACCAATAGCAATCAGCCCCAGCATTTT. Its translation is CSARTNSNQPQHF.

In this sample, this clonotype turned up a few times. The chain combines TRBV18 with TRBJ2-7, with D possibly being TRBD1 (5 bases). The CDR3 runs to 14 residues. Germline CDR1 KGHSH, CDR2 LQKENI. Trimming shortened V by 1 base and J by 3 bases, and 10 bases separated the two germline ends. CDR3 sequence: CASSPQSGHYEQYV. CDR3 in DNA: TGTGCCAGCTCACCACAGTCAGGGCACTACGAGCAGTACGTC.

This clonotype was detected a few times. The chain recombines TRBV7-9 with TRBJ1-3; D gene ambiguous. The CDR3 totals 14 residues. Between the trimmed V and J ends, which lost 3 bases and 0 bases, there was a span of 6 bases. The germline gives CDR1 SEHNR, CDR2 FQNEAQ (reference sequence). CDR3 coding DNA: TGTGCCAGCAGCTTCGACCTCTCTGGAAACACCATATATTTT. Its translation is CASSFDLSGNTIYF.

J is TRBJ2-3 and V is TRBV6-2 or TRBV6-3; weak D call: TRBD2 (6 bases). V was trimmed by 6 bases and J by 2 bases, leaving 12 bases between them. This CDR3 is 14 amino acids long. CDR1 and CDR2 from the germline V gene are MNHEY and SVGEGT. CDR3 protein: CASRKRGTTDTQYF. CDR3 in DNA: TGTGCCAGCAGGAAACGGGGGACCACAGATACGCAGTATTTT.

This clonotype was picked up a small number of times. The chain links TRBV5-1 to TRBJ1-1; D uncertain. V lost 0 bases and J 1 base, leaving 7 bases between the germline ends. This CDR3 is 14 amino acids long. CDR1 is SGHRS, CDR2 YFSETQ, per germline. CDR3 sequence reads: CASSLESTNTEAFF. CDR3 bases: TGCGCCAGCAGCTTGGAATCAACGAACACTGAAGCTTTCTTT.

This sequence joins TRBV7-2 and TRBJ2-2; D uncertain. The CDR3 runs 16 residues. Trimming shortened V by 5 bases and J by 0 bases, and 13 bases separated the two germline ends. Germline V gives CDR1 SGHTA, CDR2 FQGNSA. The CDR3 nucleotides are TGTGCCAGCAGCACGAAAACTCTGGCGAACACCGGGGAGCTGTTTTTT. Its protein is CASSTKTLANTGELFF.

In this sample, this clonotype turned up a few times. The chain is built from TRBV7-2 and TRBJ1-6; D uncertain. Germline CDR1 and CDR2: SGHTA and FQGNSA. V was trimmed by 4 bases and J by 9 bases, leaving 19 bases between them. This CDR3 comprises 16 residues. The chain's CDR3 is CASSSWTDPGSSPLHF. In nucleotides, the CDR3 is TGTGCCAGCAGCTCTTGGACGGACCCGGGAAGTTCACCCCTCCACTTT.